These 21 T cell receptor beta chains were sequenced from one sample in a study of blood T cell repertoires in COVID-19. Profiling relied on immunoSEQ multiplex PCR, and the TCRdb table lists in-frame clones only, not all of them. This sample yields around 160,000 clones, of which approximately 86% are seen a single time; under 3% belongs to the top ten. Sequencing was performed on peripheral blood. These receptor sequences come from a woman aged 40 to 49 with active or convalescent COVID-19.

The genes are TRBV29-1 and TRBJ1-2; D is unresolved. Per germline, CDR1 SQVTM and CDR2 ANQGSEA. V was cut by 3 bases and J by 3 bases, with 17 bases left in between. The CDR3 covers 15 residues. Written as DNA, the CDR3 is TGCAGCGTTGACTCTTCTAAGACTCCTTACTATGGCTACACCTTC. Amino acid sequence: CSVDSSKTPYYGYTF.

The chain couples TRBV5-1 to TRBJ2-2, with D possibly TRBD2 on 6 matching bases. CDR1 and CDR2 from the germline V gene are SGHRS and YFSETQ. The CDR3 totals 17 residues. V lost 6 bases to trimming and J lost 3 bases, with 21 bases between them. The CDR3 loop reads CASTQIGGPYDTGELFF. CDR3 DNA: TGCGCCAGCACCCAGATCGGGGGACCATATGACACCGGGGAGCTGTTTTTT. Based on the CDR3 plus reference TRBV5-1 and TRBJ2-2, the full variable domain is KAGVTQTPRYLIKTRGQQVTLSCSPISGHRSVSWYQQTPGQGLQFLFEYFSETQRNKGNFPGRFSGRQFSNSRSEMNVSTLELGDSALYLCASTQIGGPYDTGELFFGEGSRLTVL.

This chain joins TRBV28 and TRBJ2-7, with D possibly TRBD2 on 7 matching bases. The germline V and J ends were trimmed by 6 bases and 3 bases, with 18 bases remaining between them. This CDR3 has 15 residues. The germline CDR1 and CDR2 sequences are MDHEN and SYDVKM. CDR3 bases: TGTGCCAGCAGCACCGAAGGGGGGGCCCGCTACGAGCAGTACTTC. Residues: CASSTEGGARYEQYF.

The chain employs TRBV7-9 and TRBJ1-6, with D maybe TRBD1 (6 bases). Trimming pared 1 base from V and 9 bases from J, leaving 19 bases between. The CDR3 totals 17 residues. Germline CDR1 SEHNR, CDR2 FQNEAQ (reference sequence). DNA for the CDR3: TGTGCCAGCAGCTTAGTAGGACAGACTAACCGAGGTTCACCCCTCCACTTT. Protein: CASSLVGQTNRGSPLHF.

The rearrangement links TRBV3-1 (or the pseudogene TRBV3-2) to TRBJ2-7, with 9 bases matching TRBD2. With V trimmed by 1 base and J by 3 bases, 7 bases remained unmatched. Per the germline V gene, CDR1 is LGHDT and CDR2 is YNNKEL (reference sequence). The CDR3 sequence is 16 residues long. CDR3 bases: TGTGCCAGCAGCCAAGTACTGGCTAGCGGGAACTACGAGCAGTACTTC. Residues: CASSQVLASGNYEQYF.

The chain uses TRBV18 and TRBJ2-5; possible D gene TRBD2, 5 bases. The CDR3 is 18 residues long. V was pared by 2 bases and J by 3 bases, with 22 bases between. The germline V gene encodes CDR1 KGHSH and CDR2 LQKENI. The CDR3 reads CASSPILLVGDVKETQYF. The CDR3 DNA reads as TGTGCCAGCTCACCAATTCTCCTCGTGGGAGATGTGAAAGAGACCCAGTACTTC.

The chain recombines TRBV30 with TRBJ1-3, with unresolved D. The V end lost 2 bases, the J end lost 1 base, and 18 bases lay between the germline ends. Germline CDR1 and CDR2: GTSNPN and SVGIG (reference sequence). The CDR3 runs 17 residues. The CDR3: CAWSYPPHRGSGNTIYF. CDR3 sequence (DNA): TGTGCCTGGAGTTACCCACCCCACCGGGGATCTGGAAACACCATATATTTT.

The V call is TRBV18, the J call TRBJ1-6; 7 positions agree with TRBD1. Germline loops: CDR1 KGHSH, CDR2 LQKENI. Trimming cost V 6 bases and J 7 bases; bases outside gene matches: 6. This CDR3 region has 14 residues. The CDR3 nucleotides read TGTGCCAGCTCCCCTGACAGGGTAAATTCACCCCTCCACTTT. This codes for CASSPDRVNSPLHF.

This chain joins TRBV5-8 and TRBJ2-3, with a possible D match to TRBD1 (7 bases). The CDR3 totals 14 residues. The germline V and J ends were trimmed by 0 bases and 4 bases, with 9 bases remaining between them. Looked up from germline, CDR1 is SGHTS and CDR2 is YDEGEE. The DNA for the CDR3 is TGTGCCAGCAGCTTGGGCAGGGGGGCAGATACGCAGTATTTT. It codes for CASSLGRGADTQYF.

This chain uses TRBV27 with TRBJ1-2; no clear D. Trimming took 4 bases from V and 4 from J, leaving 16 bases between them. This CDR3 comprises 15 residues. Germline V lookup: CDR1 MNHEY, CDR2 SMNVEV (reference sequence). The CDR3, as DNA: TGTGCCAGCAGTTGGGCGGGGAATCCTGGCTATGGCTACACCTTC. It codes for CASSWAGNPGYGYTF.

CDR3 nucleotide sequence: TGCGCCAGCAGCCAAGAGGGACACCCTAATTCACCCCTCCACTTT. The encoded protein is CASSQEGHPNSPLHF. J is TRBJ1-6 and V is TRBV4-1, with D perhaps matching TRBD1 (6 bases). Germline values: CDR1 MGHRA, CDR2 YSYEKL. Trimming removed 0 bases from V and 6 bases from J, with 9 bases in between. The CDR3 has 15 residues.

The V call is TRBV11-2, the J call TRBJ2-2; the match to TRBD2 covers 10 bases. V lost 1 base and J lost 5; bases outside the gene matches: 7. CDR3 size: 17 residues. Germline V gene lookup returns CDR1 SGHAT and CDR2 FQNNGV. CDR3 DNA: TGTGCCAGCAGCTTAGGTTCCCTAGCGGGAGTAACCGGGGAGCTGTTTTTT. Translation: CASSLGSLAGVTGELFF.

Details on this clone: The same CDR3 is also encoded by other DNA sequences in this sample. This chain uses TRBV5-1 with TRBJ1-1; D unresolved. The CDR3 is 12 amino acids. With 7 bases removed from V and 1 base from J, the gap between germline ends came to 8 bases. Germline CDR1 and CDR2: SGHRS and YFSETQ. The CDR3 spells CASGRGNTEAFF. The CDR3 DNA is TGCGCCAGCGGGCGGGGGAACACTGAAGCTTTCTTT. Based on the CDR3 plus reference TRBV5-1 and TRBJ1-1, the full variable domain is KAGVTQTPRYLIKTRGQQVTLSCSPISGHRSVSWYQQTPGQGLQFLFEYFSETQRNKGNFPGRFSGRQFSNSRSEMNVSTLELGDSALYLCASGRGNTEAFFGQGTRLTVV.

The rearrangement uses TRBV19 and TRBJ1-1; the D gene is possibly TRBD1 (5 bases). CDR1 LNHDA and CDR2 SQIVND come from the germline V gene (reference sequence). V lost 5 bases and J 0 bases, leaving 10 bases between the germline ends. This CDR3 comprises 14 residues. The CDR3 coding sequence is TGTGCCAGTAGTCGGGGGGTGGTGAACACTGAAGCTTTCTTT. Amino acids: CASSRGVVNTEAFF.

The chain is built from TRBV28 and TRBJ2-1; TRBD1 aligns across 7 bases. Trimming at V came to 6 bases and at J to 10 bases, leaving 21 bases not matched to a gene. The CDR3 spans 17 residues. The germline gives CDR1 MDHEN, CDR2 SYDVKM. In DNA, the CDR3 is TGTGCCAGCAGGGCCCCCGGTGTGAGGGGGCGTCGGGGCGAGCAGTTCTTC. Residues: CASRAPGVRGRRGEQFF.

The rearrangement joins TRBV7-9 to TRBJ2-7; maybe TRBD2 (5 bases). Germline V gene lookup returns CDR1 SEHNR and CDR2 FQNEAQ (reference sequence). CDR3 length: 17 residues. Trimming removed 2 bases at V and 1 base at J, with 18 bases between. The CDR3 nucleotides read TGTGCCAGCAGCTTAACCCCCCCTGCGGGCCGATCCTACGAGCAGTACTTC. Translating it yields CASSLTPPAGRSYEQYF.

There are a few counts of this clone. The chain employs TRBV5-5 and TRBJ1-2; no clear D. Per the germline V gene, CDR1 is SGHKS and CDR2 is YYEKEE (reference sequence). CDR3 length: 14 residues. The germline V and J ends were trimmed by 0 bases and 2 bases, with 8 bases remaining between them. CDR3 in amino acids: CASSLDGQNYGYTF. In nucleotides, the CDR3 is TGTGCCAGCAGCTTGGATGGGCAGAACTATGGCTACACCTTC.

The chain joins TRBV11-2 to TRBJ1-1, with D perhaps matching TRBD1 (5 bases). V shed 7 bases and J shed 3 bases, with 12 bases lying between them. This CDR3 spans 13 amino acids. Germline V gene sequence: CDR1 SGHAT, CDR2 FQNNGV. CDR3 in DNA: TGTGCCAGCACCCATCCGGGGGACACTGAAGCTTTCTTT. This encodes CASTHPGDTEAFF.

This clone was seen just once. The chain employs TRBV11-3 and TRBJ2-1; D is possibly TRBD2 (7 bases). The length of the CDR3 is 16 residues. V was pared by 4 bases and J by 0 bases, with 13 bases between. The germline V gene has CDR1 SGHNT and CDR2 YENEEA. The CDR3: CASSWRGRSSYNEQFF. The CDR3 DNA follows: TGTGCCAGCAGCTGGCGGGGGCGCAGCTCCTACAATGAGCAGTTCTTC.

The gene calls are TRBV28 and TRBJ1-4; D unclear. CDR3 length equals 14 residues. CDR1 is MDHEN, CDR2 SYDVKM, per germline. With 3 bases removed from V and 3 bases from J, the gap between germline ends came to 8 bases. The CDR3 reads CASSFLEANEKLFF. The CDR3 nucleotides read TGTGCCAGCAGTTTCCTGGAGGCTAATGAAAAACTGTTTTTT.

The genes are TRBV27 and TRBJ2-1; TRBD2 agrees at 10 bases. The CDR3 is 16 residues long. J lost 11 bases, V lost 7 bases, and 17 bases had no gene match. CDR1 and CDR2 from the germline V gene are MNHEY and SMNVEV (reference sequence). The CDR3 loop is CASIPKAGGPLVKQFF. The CDR3 nucleotides are TGTGCCAGCATTCCGAAAGCGGGAGGGCCTTTGGTTAAGCAGTTCTTC.